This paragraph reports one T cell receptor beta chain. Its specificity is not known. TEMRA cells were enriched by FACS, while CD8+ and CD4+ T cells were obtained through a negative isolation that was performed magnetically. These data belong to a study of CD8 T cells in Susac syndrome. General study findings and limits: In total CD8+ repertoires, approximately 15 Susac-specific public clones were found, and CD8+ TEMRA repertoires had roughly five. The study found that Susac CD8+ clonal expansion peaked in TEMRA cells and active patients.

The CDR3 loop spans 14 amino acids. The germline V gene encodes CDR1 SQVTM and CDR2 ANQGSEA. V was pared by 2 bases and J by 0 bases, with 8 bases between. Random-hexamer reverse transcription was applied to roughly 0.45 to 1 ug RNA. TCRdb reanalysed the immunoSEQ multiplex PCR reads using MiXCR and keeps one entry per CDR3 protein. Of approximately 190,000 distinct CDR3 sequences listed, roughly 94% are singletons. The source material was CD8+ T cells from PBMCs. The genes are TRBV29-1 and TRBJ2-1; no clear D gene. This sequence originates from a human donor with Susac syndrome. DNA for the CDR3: TGCAGCGTTGAACACCTGGACTCCTACAATGAGCAGTTCTTC. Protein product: CSVEHLDSYNEQFF.